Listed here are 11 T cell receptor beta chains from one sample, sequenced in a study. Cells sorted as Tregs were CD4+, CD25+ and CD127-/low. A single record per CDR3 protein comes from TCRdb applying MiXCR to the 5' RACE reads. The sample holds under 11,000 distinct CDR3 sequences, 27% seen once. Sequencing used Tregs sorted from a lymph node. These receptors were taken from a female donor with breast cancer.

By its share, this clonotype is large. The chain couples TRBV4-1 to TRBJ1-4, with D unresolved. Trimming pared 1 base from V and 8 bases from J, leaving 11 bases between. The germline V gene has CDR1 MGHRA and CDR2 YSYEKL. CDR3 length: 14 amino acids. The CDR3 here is CASSQGTLREKLFF. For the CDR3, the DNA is TGCGCCAGCAGCCAAGGGACCCTGAGGGAAAAACTGTTTTTT.

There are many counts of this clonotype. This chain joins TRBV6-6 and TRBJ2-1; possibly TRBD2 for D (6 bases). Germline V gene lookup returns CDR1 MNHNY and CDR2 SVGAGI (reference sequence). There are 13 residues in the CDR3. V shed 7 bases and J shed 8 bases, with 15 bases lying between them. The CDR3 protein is CASTQFSGYEQFF. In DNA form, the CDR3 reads TGTGCCAGCACCCAGTTTAGCGGCTATGAGCAGTTCTTC.

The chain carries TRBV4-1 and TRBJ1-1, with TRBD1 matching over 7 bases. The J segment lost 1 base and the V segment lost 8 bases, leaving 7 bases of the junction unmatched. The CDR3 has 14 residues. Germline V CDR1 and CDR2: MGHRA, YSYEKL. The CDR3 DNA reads TGCGCCAGCCGTCAACAGGGGACGAACACTGAAGCTTTCTTT. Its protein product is CASRQQGTNTEAFF.

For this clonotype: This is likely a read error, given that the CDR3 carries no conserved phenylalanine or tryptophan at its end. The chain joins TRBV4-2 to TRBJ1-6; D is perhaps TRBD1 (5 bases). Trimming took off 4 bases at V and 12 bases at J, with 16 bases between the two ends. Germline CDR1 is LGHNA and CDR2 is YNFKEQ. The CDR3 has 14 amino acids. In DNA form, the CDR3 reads TGTGCCAGCAGCCCCCCCGGGACCCAAGAACCCCTCCACGTT. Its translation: CASSPPGTQEPLHV.

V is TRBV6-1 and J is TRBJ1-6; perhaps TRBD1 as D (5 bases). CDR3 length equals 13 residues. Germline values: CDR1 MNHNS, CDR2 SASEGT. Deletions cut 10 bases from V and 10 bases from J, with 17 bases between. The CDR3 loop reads CATPGARGSPLHF. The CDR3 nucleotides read TGTGCCACCCCCGGGGCGCGTGGATCACCCCTCCACTTT.

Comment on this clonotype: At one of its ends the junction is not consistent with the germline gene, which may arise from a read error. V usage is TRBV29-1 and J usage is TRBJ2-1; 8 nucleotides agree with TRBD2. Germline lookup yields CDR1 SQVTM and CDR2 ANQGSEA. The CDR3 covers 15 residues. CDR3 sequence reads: CSVAGTRGPYNERFF. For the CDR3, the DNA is TGCAGCGTAGCGGGGACTAGAGGACCATACAATGAGCGGTTCTTC.

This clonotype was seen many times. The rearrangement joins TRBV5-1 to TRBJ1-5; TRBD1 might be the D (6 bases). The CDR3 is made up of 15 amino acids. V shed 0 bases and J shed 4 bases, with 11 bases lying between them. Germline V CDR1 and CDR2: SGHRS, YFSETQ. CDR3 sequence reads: CASSLEGGANQPQHF. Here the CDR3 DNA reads TGCGCCAGCAGCTTGGAGGGGGGAGCAAATCAGCCCCAGCATTTT.

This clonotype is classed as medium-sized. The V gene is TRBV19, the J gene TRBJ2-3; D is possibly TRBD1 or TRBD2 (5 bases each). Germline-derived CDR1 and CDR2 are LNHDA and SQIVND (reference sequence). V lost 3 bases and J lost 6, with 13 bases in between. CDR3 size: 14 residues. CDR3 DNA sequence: TGTGCCAGTAGTATGAGGGGACCTCAGGATACGCAGTATTTT. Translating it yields CASSMRGPQDTQYF.

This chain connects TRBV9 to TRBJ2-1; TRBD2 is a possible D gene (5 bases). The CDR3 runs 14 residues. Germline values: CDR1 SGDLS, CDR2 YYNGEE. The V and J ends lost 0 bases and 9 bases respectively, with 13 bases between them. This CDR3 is CASSVGERRGEQFF. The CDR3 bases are TGTGCCAGCAGCGTAGGGGAGCGCCGAGGTGAGCAGTTCTTC.

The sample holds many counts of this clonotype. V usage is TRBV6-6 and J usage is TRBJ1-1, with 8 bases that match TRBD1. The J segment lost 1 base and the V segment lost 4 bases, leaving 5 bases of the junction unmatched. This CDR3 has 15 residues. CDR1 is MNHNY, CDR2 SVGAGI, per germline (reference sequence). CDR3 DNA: TGTGCCAGCAGTTCCGCCGGGACAGGGAACACTGAAGCTTTCTTT. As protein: CASSSAGTGNTEAFF.

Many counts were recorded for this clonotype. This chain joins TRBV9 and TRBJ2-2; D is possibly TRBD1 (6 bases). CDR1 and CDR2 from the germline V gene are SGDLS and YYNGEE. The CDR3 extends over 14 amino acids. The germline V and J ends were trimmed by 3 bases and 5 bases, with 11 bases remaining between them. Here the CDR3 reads CASSGGHLTGELFF. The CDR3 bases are TGTGCCAGCAGCGGGGGACACCTAACCGGGGAGCTGTTTTTT. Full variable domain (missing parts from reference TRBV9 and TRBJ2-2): DSGVTQTPKHLITATGQRVTLRCSPRSGDLSVYWYQQSLDQGLQFLIQYYNGEERAKGNILERFSAQQFPDLHSELNLSSLELGDSALYFCASSGGHLTGELFFGEGSRLTVL.